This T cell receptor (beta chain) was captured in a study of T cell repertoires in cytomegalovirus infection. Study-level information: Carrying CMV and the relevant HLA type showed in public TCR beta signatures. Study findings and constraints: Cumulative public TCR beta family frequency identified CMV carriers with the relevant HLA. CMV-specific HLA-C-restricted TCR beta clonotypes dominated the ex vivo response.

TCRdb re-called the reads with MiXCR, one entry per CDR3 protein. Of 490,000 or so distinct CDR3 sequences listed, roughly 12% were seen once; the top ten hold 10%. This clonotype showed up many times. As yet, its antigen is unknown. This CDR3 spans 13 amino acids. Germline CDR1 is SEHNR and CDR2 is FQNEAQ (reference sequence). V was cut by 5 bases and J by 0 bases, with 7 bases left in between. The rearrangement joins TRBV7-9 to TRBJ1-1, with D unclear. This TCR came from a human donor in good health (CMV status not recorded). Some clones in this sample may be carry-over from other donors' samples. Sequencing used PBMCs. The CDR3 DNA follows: TGTGCCAGCAGCCCACCCGTGAACACTGAAGCTTTCTTT. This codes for CASSPPVNTEAFF.